This T cell receptor (beta chain) derives from a study of T cell responses to AZD1222 COVID-19 vaccine. TCRdb's copy holds only in-frame clones and misses some; the assay was immunoSEQ multiplex PCR. There are 170,000 or so clones in the sample; approximately 90% occur only once, and approximately 1.5% lies in the top ten. Findings and caveats of the study: The sample set comprised mostly white British donors with more females, and clonal diversity was possibly underestimated.

Comment on this clone: Its matching antigen is unknown. Different DNA sequences within this sample yield the same CDR3.

This CDR3 comprises 15 residues. Trimming left V 3 bases short and J 6 bases short, with 14 bases between. The germline gives CDR1 MNHNS, CDR2 SASEGT. The V call is TRBV6-1, the J call TRBJ2-2; D might be TRBD2 (6 bases). The TCR was taken from an adult in good health. Sequences were derived from peripheral blood, sampled on day 0 of AZD1222 vaccination. The CDR3 loop is CASSESSGESGELFF. CDR3 sequence (DNA): TGTGCCAGCAGTGAGAGTAGCGGAGAATCCGGGGAGCTGTTTTTT.